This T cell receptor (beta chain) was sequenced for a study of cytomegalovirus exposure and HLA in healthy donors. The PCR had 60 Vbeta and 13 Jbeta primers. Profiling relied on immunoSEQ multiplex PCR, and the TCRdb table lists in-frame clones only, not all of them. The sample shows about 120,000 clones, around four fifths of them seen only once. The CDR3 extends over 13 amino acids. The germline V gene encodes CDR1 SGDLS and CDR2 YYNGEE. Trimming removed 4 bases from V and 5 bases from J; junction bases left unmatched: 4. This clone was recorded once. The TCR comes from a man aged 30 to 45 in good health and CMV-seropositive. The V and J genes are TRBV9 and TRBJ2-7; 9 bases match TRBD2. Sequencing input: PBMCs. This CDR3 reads CASSIASGDEQYF. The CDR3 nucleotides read TGTGCCAGCAGCATTGCTAGCGGGGACGAGCAGTACTTC.